A single sample is the source of the 16 T cell receptor beta chains below, sequenced in a study of T cells in Graves' hyperthyroidism and ophthalmopathy. The CDR3 regions of TCR beta were amplified from RNA transcripts. An initial round of RT-PCR targeting the TCR CDR3 relied on the HTBI primer set. Via MiXCR, TCRdb re-called the multiplex PCR reads, giving one row per CDR3 protein. The table includes around 350,000 distinct CDR3 sequences, 17% detected once. Sequencing used blood. All receptors derive from a young woman with Graves' hyperthyroidism that later progressed to Graves' ophthalmopathy.

There are many counts of this clonotype. At one end, the junction sequence differs from germline, possibly due to a read error. The rearrangement uses TRBV20-1 and TRBJ2-1; 9 nucleotides agree with TRBD2. CDR1 is DFQATT and CDR2 is SNEGSKA in the germline V gene (reference sequence). This CDR3 is 16 amino acids long. The CDR3 sequence is CSAGEIAGVSYNEQFF. The CDR3 region has the DNA TGCAGTGCTGGAGAGATAGCGGGAGTTTCCTACAATGAGCAGTTCTTC.

Only a few counts were recorded for this clonotype. J is TRBJ1-5 and V is TRBV6-1, with a possible D match to TRBD1 (6 bases). CDR1 and CDR2 from the germline V gene are MNHNS and SASEGT. V dropped 2 bases and J dropped 1 base, with 9 bases sitting between them. CDR3 length: 15 amino acids. CDR3: CASSEYRASNQPQHF. In DNA, the CDR3 is TGTGCCAGCAGTGAATACAGGGCAAGCAATCAGCCCCAGCATTTT.

This clonotype turned up a few times. V and J are TRBV20-1 and TRBJ1-5; a weak D match, TRBD1 (5 bases). The germline V gene has CDR1 DFQATT and CDR2 SNEGSKA (reference sequence). The CDR3 contains 16 residues. Trimming removed 0 bases from V and 2 bases from J, with 14 bases in between. The DNA of the CDR3 is TGCAGTGCTAGAGACAGGGTTGTTTCTGGCAATCAGCCCCAGCATTTT. Encoded protein: CSARDRVVSGNQPQHF.

This clonotype was detected ten times or more. The CDR3 DNA follows: TGTGCCAGCAGCTTACTCGGAATAAACACCGGGGAGCTGTTTTTT. Encoded protein: CASSLLGINTGELFF. This chain joins TRBV11-2 and TRBJ2-2; D gene unclear. Trimming shortened V by 2 bases and J by 2 bases, and 9 bases separated the two germline ends. CDR1 and CDR2 (germline): SGHAT, FQNNGV. The CDR3 has 15 amino acids.

This clonotype appeared many times. The chain joins TRBV5-1 to TRBJ2-7, with D perhaps matching TRBD1 (5 bases). The CDR3 is made up of 12 amino acids. Germline-derived CDR1 and CDR2 are SGHRS and YFSETQ. V shed 0 bases and J shed 6 bases, with 7 bases lying between them. The CDR3 region has the DNA TGCGCCAGCAGCTTGGGGGGCGGCGAGCAGTACTTC. This gives the protein CASSLGGGEQYF. Using reference TRBV5-1 and TRBJ2-7 for the parts outside the CDR3, the full variable domain is KAGVTQTPRYLIKTRGQQVTLSCSPISGHRSVSWYQQTPGQGLQFLFEYFSETQRNKGNFPGRFSGRQFSNSRSEMNVSTLELGDSALYLCASSLGGGEQYFGPGTRLTVT.

This clonotype came up many times. The chain combines TRBV5-1 with TRBJ2-5, with 13 nucleotides matching TRBD2. Looked up from germline, CDR1 is SGHRS and CDR2 is YFSETQ. V lost 3 bases to trimming and J lost 2 bases; unmatched junction nucleotides: 7. The CDR3 totals 17 residues. CDR3 coding DNA: TGCGCCAGCAGCTACGGACTAGCGGGAGAACAACAAGAGACCCAGTACTTC. Encoded protein: CASSYGLAGEQQETQYF.

This clonotype was recorded many times. The J gene is TRBJ2-3, the V gene TRBV7-9, with 8 nucleotides matching TRBD2. The germline V gene has CDR1 SEHNR and CDR2 FQNEAQ (reference sequence). V was pared by 4 bases and J by 1 base, with 10 bases of the junction left unmatched. The CDR3 contains 17 residues. The chain's CDR3 is CASSYGADSGGTDTQYF. CDR3 coding DNA: TGTGCCAGCAGCTATGGTGCGGATAGCGGGGGCACAGATACGCAGTATTTT.

This clonotype was observed at least ten times. V gene TRBV27 combines with J gene TRBJ2-7; 11 positions agree with TRBD1. V lost 6 bases to trimming and J lost 3 bases; unmatched junction nucleotides: 4. This CDR3 comprises 14 residues. Germline CDR1 is MNHEY and CDR2 is SMNVEV (reference sequence). CDR3 sequence reads: CASRTGTGGYEQYF. Here the CDR3 DNA reads TGTGCCAGCAGGACCGGGACAGGGGGCTACGAGCAGTACTTC.

Many counts were recorded for this clonotype. This rearrangement joins TRBV24-1 to TRBJ2-1; D might be TRBD2 (5 bases). V was shortened by 5 bases and J by 1 base, with 11 bases between the two germline ends. CDR3 length: 15 residues. The germline V gene has CDR1 KGHDR and CDR2 SFDVKD. CDR3 nucleotides: TGTGCCACCAGTGGAGTAGGAGGTTCCTACAATGAGCAGTTCTTC. This gives the protein CATSGVGGSYNEQFF.

This clonotype was picked up a small number of times. The chain links TRBV19 to TRBJ2-1; D is unclear. Deletions cut 2 bases from V and 6 bases from J, with 8 bases between. Germline CDR1 LNHDA, CDR2 SQIVND (reference sequence). CDR3 length: 13 residues. This CDR3 is CASSIQDFNEQFF. In DNA, the CDR3 is TGTGCCAGTAGTATACAGGATTTCAATGAGCAGTTCTTC. Drawing the rest from reference TRBV19 and TRBJ2-1, the complete variable domain is DGGITQSPKYLFRKEGQNVTLSCEQNLNHDAMYWYRQDPGQGLRLIYYSQIVNDFQKGDIAEGYSVSREKKESFPLTVTSAQKNPTAFYLCASSIQDFNEQFFGPGTRLTVL.

This chain connects TRBV6-1 to TRBJ2-7; possibly TRBD1 for D (6 bases). Trimming left V 8 bases short and J 7 bases short, with 15 bases between. CDR1 and CDR2 from the germline V gene are MNHNS and SASEGT. The CDR3 has 12 residues. The CDR3 DNA is TGTGCCAGCCGGGACACCCCTCGGGAGCAGTACTTC. Protein: CASRDTPREQYF.

The genes are TRBV6-1 and TRBJ1-1, with a weak D call TRBD1 (5 bases). CDR1 and CDR2 from the germline V gene are MNHNS and SASEGT. Trimming took off 3 bases at V and 8 bases at J, with 13 bases between the two ends. This CDR3 comprises 13 residues. In nucleotides, the CDR3 is TGTGCCAGCAGTGATCCGGGGGGGACCGAAGCTTTCTTT. As protein: CASSDPGGTEAFF.

This clonotype was found many times. The J gene is TRBJ2-5, the V gene TRBV12-3 or TRBV12-4; D not certain. This CDR3 comprises 16 residues. V gave up 6 bases and J gave up 0 bases, with 17 bases separating them. The CDR3 region is CASSRPEWTDQETQYF. The CDR3 DNA reads TGTGCCAGCAGCCGCCCTGAGTGGACCGACCAAGAGACCCAGTACTTC.

Comment on this clonotype: A read error is possible here, since a much larger clone lies one base away. The genes are TRBV28 and TRBJ2-7; 8 bases are shared with TRBD1. This CDR3 contains 15 residues. V lost 9 bases, J lost 2 bases, and 12 bases stayed unmatched. CDR1 MDHEN and CDR2 SYDVKM come from the germline V gene. The CDR3 protein is CARSPDRDPAYEQYF. CDR3 nucleotide sequence: TGTGCCAGAAGCCCGGACAGGGATCCAGCCTACGAGCAGTACTTC.

This clonotype was seen many times. The chain recombines TRBV2 with TRBJ2-7; D gene ambiguous. The CDR3 contains 11 residues. Germline V gene lookup returns CDR1 SNHLY and CDR2 FYNNEI. Trimming removed 8 bases at V and 4 bases at J, with 9 bases between. CDR3 sequence reads: CASRNRYEQYF. The CDR3 DNA reads as TGTGCCAGCCGAAACCGTTACGAGCAGTACTTC.

This clonotype was seen ten or more times. The CDR3 DNA reads as TGTGCCAGCAGCCCAAGACCCGGGACAGGGGTCGCTCCCCAAACAGATACGCAGTATTTT. Protein: CASSPRPGTGVAPQTDTQYF. The rearrangement joins TRBV7-9 to TRBJ2-3; the match to TRBD1 covers 10 bases. The germline V gene has CDR1 SEHNR and CDR2 FQNEAQ (reference sequence). The V and J ends lost 5 bases and 3 bases, in that order; junction bases with no gene match: 20. The CDR3 has 20 amino acids. Drawing the rest from reference TRBV7-9 and TRBJ2-3, the complete variable domain is DTGVSQNPRHKITKRGQNVTFRCDPISEHNRLYWYRQTLGQGPEFLTYFQNEAQLEKSRLLSDRFSAERPKGSFSTLEIQRTEQGDSAMYLCASSPRPGTGVAPQTDTQYFGPGTRLTVL.